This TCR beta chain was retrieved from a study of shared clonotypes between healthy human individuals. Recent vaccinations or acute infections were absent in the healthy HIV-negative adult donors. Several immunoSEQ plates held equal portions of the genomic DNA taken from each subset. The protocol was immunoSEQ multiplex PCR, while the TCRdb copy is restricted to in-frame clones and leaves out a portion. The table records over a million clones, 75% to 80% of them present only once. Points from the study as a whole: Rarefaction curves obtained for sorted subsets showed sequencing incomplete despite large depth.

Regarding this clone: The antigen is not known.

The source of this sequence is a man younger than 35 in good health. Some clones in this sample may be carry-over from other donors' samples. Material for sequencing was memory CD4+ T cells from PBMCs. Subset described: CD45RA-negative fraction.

CDR3 loop: CASSLNGGGELFF. The DNA for the CDR3 is TGTGCCAGCAGTTTAAACGGCGGAGGGGAGCTGTTTTTT. The chain is built from TRBV27 and TRBJ2-2; D is unresolved. Germline values: CDR1 MNHEY, CDR2 SMNVEV (reference sequence). Trimming took 2 bases from V and 8 from J, leaving 9 bases between them. The CDR3 is 13 amino acids.